The following is a T cell receptor (beta chain) sequence with its context. Its antigen specificity is not known. One base away there is no much larger clone; base qualities are not given. Ficoll-Paque density gradient centrifugation was the method used to isolate PBMCs. The sample originates from a study of T-cell memory formation after mild COVID-19 (dated by TCRdb to the early 2020s). Context from the whole study: TCR sequence clusters from the two donors were found to be largely donor specific. T-cell clones expanding and contracting after mild COVID-19 in two donors were tracked by longitudinal TCRalpha and TCRbeta repertoire sequencing. The cohort was made up of two young adult volunteers, one female and one male, who were previously healthy.

V lost 2 bases and J lost 0 bases; the stretch between them is 16 bases long. Reading the germline V gene (reference sequence) gives CDR1 DFQATT and CDR2 SNEGSKA. The CDR3 numbers 17 residues from cysteine through phenylalanine. The DNA shown is the 51-base CDR3, in frame from base 1. Sequencing was carried out with an Illumina NovaSeq 6000. TCRalpha and TCRbeta cDNA libraries were built by 5'RACE with constant-segment primers, adding sample barcodes and unique molecular identifiers. Trizol reagent was used to extract RNA from every sample. Libraries were amplified in two PCR steps, with a second sample barcode and Illumina TruSeq adapters added in the second step. The libraries were sequenced on an Illumina NovaSeq using 2 x 150 bp paired-end reads. For the original study's pipeline: Demultiplexing of reads and collapsing into UMI-guided consensus sequences were performed with migec v1.2.7. With mixcr v2.1.11, UMI consensuses were aligned to TRA and TRB V and J templates and assembled into clonotypes. A clonotype was counted as expanded or contracted only when both edgeR and NoisET called the clonotype significant, with the noise models trained on biological replicates. For edgeR calls, a false discovery rate-adjusted p below 0.01 and a log2 fold-change threshold of 1 were applied. As an exploratory analysis of dynamics, max-normalized trajectories of the 1000 most abundant clonotypes were examined by PCA with hierarchical clustering. Separately sequenced CD4+ and CD8+ repertoires were used to assign a CD4 or CD8 phenotype to each responding clone. TCRdb ran its own pipeline on the public reads, namely fastp trimming at Q25 and MiXCR clone calling, and kept in-frame beta chains. Rows with one shared CDR3 protein collapse into an entry with the most common genes and DNA. TCRdb's processing, not the study's, gives the V and J calls here. The sample table records fewer than 400,000 distinct CDR3 sequences; approximately 15% of these occur just once. The ten largest clones add up to 20% to 25% of the sample.

The research as a whole found: Clones contracting from day 15 to 85 had balanced CD4/CD8 phenotypes, while a second wave expanding from day 15 to 37 was biased towards CD4+. The detection of some responding clones in pre-infection memory suggests that pre-existing cross-reactive memory T cells joined the SARS-CoV-2 response. The study covered only two mild cases, and larger cohorts including severe cases with pre-infection samples were considered necessary. Whether the second-wave clones peaking on day 37 were SARS-CoV-2 specific was not confirmed. Contracting CD4+ clones appeared mostly in the CM and EM memory subsets, whereas CD8+ clones were enriched in EMRA.

Specimen: PBMCs or a T cell subset sorted from them (not recorded which). The chain couples TRBV20-1 to TRBJ2-2; matching of 7 bases hints at TRBD2 as the D gene. The clonotype was recovered from a man aged 18 to 29 who had mild COVID-19 (a few samples of this study predate the infection). The sample titles of this study are shuffled in the database, so cell type and time point are left out; the donor was told from shared clones. The encoded CDR3 is CSARPPRGASNTGELFF. The bases are TGCAGTGCTAGACCTCCTCGGGGGGCATCGAACACCGGGGAGCTGTTTTTT.